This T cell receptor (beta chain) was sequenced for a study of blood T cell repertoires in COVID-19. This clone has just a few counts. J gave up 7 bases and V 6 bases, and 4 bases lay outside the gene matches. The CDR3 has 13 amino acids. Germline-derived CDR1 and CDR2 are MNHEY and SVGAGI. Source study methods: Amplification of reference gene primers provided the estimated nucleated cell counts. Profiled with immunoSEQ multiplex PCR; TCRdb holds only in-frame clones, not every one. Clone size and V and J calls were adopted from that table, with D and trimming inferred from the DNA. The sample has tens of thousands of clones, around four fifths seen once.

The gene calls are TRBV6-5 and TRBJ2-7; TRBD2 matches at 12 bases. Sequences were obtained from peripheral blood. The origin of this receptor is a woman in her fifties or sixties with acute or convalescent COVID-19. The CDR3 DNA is TGTGCCAGCAGCCGGGGGACTAGCGGGGAGCAGTACTTC. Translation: CASSRGTSGEQYF.